This TCR beta chain is from a study of blood T cell repertoires in COVID-19. Overall study: COVID-19 samples collected from the United States, Italy and Spain covered acute and convalescent phases. The cDNA or gDNA used as material had been derived from T cells, B-cell-depleted T cells, or PBMCs.

Authors' analysis steps: Using reference gene primer amplification, nucleated cell counts were estimated. The assay was immunoSEQ multiplex PCR, and TCRdb's table has in-frame clones only and misses some. The V and J calls and the clone size are those of that table, but D and trimming were determined from the DNA. The sample holds 200,000 to 250,000 clones; roughly 85% are singletons and the top ten take about 0.91%. Material: peripheral blood. The sequence was collected from a man aged 40-49 years with acute or convalescent COVID-19.

This CDR3 reads CASSIHYEQYF. The CDR3 DNA sequence: TGTGCCAGCAGTATTCACTACGAGCAGTACTTC. The chain couples TRBV25-1 to TRBJ2-7; no clear D gene. The V end was cut by 5 bases, the J end by 3 bases, with 5 bases between. CDR1 MGHDK and CDR2 SYGVNS come from the germline V gene. This CDR3 is built from 11 residues.